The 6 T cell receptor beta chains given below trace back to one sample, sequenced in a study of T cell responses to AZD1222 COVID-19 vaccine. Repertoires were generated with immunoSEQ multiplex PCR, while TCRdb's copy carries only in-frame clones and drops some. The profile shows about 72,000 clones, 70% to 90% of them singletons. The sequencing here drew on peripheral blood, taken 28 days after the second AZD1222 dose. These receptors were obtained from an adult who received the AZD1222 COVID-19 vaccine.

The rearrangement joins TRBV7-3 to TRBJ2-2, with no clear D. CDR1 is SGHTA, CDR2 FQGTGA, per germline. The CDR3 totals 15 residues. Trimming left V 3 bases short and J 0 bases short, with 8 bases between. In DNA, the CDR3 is TGTGCCAGCAGCTTTGGACCCTCGAACACCGGGGAGCTGTTTTTT. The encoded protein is CASSFGPSNTGELFF. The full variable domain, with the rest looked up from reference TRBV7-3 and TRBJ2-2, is GAGVSQTPSNKVTEKGKYVELRCDPISGHTALYWYRQSLGQGPEFLIYFQGTGAADDSGLPNDRFFAVRPEGSVSTLKIQRTERGDSAVYLCASSFGPSNTGELFFGEGSRLTVL.

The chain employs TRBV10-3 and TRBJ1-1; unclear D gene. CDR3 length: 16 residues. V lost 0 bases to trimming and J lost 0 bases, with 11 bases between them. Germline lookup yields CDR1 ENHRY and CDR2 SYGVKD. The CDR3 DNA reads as TGTGCCATCAGTGAGTCATCTAACGCCCTGAACACTGAAGCTTTCTTT. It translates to CAISESSNALNTEAFF.

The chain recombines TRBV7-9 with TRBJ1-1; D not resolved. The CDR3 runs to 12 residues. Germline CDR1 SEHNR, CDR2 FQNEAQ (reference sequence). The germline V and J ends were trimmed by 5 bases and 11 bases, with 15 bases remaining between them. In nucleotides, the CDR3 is TGTGCCAGCAGCGATGGAAGACTGAGGGCTTTCTTT. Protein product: CASSDGRLRAFF.

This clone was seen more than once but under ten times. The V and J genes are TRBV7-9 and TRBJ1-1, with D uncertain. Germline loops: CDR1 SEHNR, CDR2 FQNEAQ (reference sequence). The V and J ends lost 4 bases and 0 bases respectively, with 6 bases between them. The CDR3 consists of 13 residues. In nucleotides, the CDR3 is TGTGCCAGCAGCTCCCTCATGAACACTGAAGCTTTCTTT. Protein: CASSSLMNTEAFF.

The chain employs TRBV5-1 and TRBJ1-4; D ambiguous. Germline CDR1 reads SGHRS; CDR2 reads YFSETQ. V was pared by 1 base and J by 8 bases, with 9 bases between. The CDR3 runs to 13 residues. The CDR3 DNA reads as TGCGCCAGCAGCTTGAGTTCACAGGAAAAACTGTTTTTT. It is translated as CASSLSSQEKLFF.

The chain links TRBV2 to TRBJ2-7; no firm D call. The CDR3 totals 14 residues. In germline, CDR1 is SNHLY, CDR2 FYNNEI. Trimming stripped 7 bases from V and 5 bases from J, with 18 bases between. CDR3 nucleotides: TGTGCCAGCATCTCGGGCCATTCGGATAACGAGCAGTACTTC. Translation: CASISGHSDNEQYF.